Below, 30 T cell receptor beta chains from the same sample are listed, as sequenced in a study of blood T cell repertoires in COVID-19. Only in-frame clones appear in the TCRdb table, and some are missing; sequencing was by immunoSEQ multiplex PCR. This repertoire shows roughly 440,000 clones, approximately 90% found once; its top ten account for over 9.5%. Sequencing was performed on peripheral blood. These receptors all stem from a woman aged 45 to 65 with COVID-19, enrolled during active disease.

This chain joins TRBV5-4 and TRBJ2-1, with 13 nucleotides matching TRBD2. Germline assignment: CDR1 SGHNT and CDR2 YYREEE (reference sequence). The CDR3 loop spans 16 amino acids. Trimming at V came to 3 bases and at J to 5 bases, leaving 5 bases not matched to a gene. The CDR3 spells CASSSGTSGAHNEQFF. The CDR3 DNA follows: TGTGCCAGCAGCTCCGGGACTAGCGGGGCCCACAATGAGCAGTTCTTC.

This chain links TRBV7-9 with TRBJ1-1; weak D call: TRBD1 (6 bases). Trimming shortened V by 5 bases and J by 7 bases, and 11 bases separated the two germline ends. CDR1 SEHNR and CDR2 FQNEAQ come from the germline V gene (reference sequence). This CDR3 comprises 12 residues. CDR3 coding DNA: TGTGCCAGCAGCCGGGACACGAATGAAGCTTTCTTT. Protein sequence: CASSRDTNEAFF.

The CDR3 protein is CATSRDSRGAGGKYNEQFF. The DNA of the CDR3 is TGTGCCACCAGCAGAGATTCGCGTGGTGCGGGGGGAAAATACAATGAGCAGTTCTTC. The chain joins TRBV15 to TRBJ2-1; 8 bases are shared with TRBD2. Germline V gene sequence: CDR1 LNHNV, CDR2 YYDKDF (reference sequence). Unmatched junction bases numbered 14, after V lost 0 bases and J lost 4 bases. This CDR3 has 19 residues.

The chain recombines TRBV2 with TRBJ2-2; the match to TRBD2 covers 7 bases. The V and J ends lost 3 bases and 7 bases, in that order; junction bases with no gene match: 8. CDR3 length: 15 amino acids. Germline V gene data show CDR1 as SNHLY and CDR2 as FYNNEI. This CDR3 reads CASSDRGEFGGELFF. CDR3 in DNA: TGTGCCAGCAGTGACCGGGGGGAGTTTGGCGGGGAGCTGTTTTTT.

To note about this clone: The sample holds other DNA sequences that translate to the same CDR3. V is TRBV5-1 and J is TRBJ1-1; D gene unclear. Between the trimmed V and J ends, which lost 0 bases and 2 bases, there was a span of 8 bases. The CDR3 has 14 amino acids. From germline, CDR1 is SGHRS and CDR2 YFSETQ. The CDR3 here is CASSLGTANTEAFF. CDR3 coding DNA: TGCGCCAGCAGCTTGGGAACAGCCAACACTGAAGCTTTCTTT.

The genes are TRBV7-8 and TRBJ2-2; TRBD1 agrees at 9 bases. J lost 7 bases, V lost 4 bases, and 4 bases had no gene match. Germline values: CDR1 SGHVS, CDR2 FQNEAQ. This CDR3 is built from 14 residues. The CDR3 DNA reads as TGTGCCAGCAGCTGGGACAGGGCTGGCGGGGAGCTGTTTTTT. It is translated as CASSWDRAGGELFF.

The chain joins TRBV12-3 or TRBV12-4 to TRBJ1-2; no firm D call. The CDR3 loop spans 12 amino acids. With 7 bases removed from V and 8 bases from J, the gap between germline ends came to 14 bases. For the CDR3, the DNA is TGTGCCAGCACTCAGAATCGTCACGGCTACACCTTC. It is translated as CASTQNRHGYTF.

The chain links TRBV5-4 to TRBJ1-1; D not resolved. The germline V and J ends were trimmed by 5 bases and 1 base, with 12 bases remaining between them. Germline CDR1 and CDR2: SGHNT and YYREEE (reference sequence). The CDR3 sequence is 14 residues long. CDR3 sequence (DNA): TGTGCCAGCAGTAGAGCTCCTCCGAACACTGAAGCTTTCTTT. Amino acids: CASSRAPPNTEAFF. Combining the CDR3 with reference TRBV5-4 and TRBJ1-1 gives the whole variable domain ETGVTQSPTHLIKTRGQQVTLRCSSQSGHNTVSWYQQALGQGPQFIFQYYREEENGRGNFPPRFSGLQFPNYSSELNVNALELDDSALYLCASSRAPPNTEAFFGQGTRLTVV.

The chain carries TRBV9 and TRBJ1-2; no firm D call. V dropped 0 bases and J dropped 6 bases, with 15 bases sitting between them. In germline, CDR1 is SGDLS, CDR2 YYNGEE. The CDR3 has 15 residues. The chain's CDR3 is CASSVVPYDTHGYTF. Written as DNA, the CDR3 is TGTGCCAGCAGCGTAGTCCCTTATGACACCCATGGCTACACCTTC.

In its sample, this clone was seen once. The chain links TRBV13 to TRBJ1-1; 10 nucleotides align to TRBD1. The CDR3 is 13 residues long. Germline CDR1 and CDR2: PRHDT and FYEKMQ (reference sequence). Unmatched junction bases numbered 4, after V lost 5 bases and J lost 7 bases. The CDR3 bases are TGTGCCAGCAGCCTGGACAGGGGGTTTGAAGCTTTCTTT. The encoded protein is CASSLDRGFEAFF.

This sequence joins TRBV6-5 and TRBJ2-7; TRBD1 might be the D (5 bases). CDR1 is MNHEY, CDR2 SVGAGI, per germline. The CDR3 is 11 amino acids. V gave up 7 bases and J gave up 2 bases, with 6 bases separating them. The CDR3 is CASKGTYEQYF. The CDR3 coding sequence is TGTGCCAGCAAGGGGACCTACGAGCAGTACTTC.

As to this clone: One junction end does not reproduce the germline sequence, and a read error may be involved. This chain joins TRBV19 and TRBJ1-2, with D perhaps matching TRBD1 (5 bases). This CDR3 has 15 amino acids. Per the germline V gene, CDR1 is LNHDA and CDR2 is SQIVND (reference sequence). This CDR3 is CASSIREGPNYGYTF. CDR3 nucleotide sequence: TGTGCCAGCAGTATCAGGGAGGGGCCTAACTATGGCTACACCTTC.

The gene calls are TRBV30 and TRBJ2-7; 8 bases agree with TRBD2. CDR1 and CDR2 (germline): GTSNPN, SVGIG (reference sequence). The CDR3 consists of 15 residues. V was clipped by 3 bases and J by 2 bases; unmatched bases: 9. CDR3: CAWRPAGGGTYEQYF. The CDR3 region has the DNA TGTGCCTGGAGACCGGCCGGCGGGGGGACCTACGAGCAGTACTTC.

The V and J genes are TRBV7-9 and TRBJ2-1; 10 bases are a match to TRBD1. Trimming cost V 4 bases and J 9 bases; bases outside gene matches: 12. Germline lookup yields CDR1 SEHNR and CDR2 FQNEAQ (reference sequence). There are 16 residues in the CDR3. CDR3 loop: CASSWTKTTGGLEQFF. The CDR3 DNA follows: TGTGCCAGCAGCTGGACCAAGACGACAGGGGGCCTTGAGCAGTTCTTC.

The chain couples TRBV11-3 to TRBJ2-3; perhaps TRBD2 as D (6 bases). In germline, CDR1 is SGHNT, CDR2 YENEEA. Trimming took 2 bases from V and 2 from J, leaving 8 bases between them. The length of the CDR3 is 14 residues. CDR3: CASSLRDSTDTQYF. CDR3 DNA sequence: TGTGCCAGCAGCTTAAGGGACTCCACAGATACGCAGTATTTT.

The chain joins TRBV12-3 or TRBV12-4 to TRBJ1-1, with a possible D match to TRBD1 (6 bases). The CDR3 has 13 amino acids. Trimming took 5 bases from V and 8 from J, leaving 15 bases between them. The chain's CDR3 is CASSGGGHREAFF. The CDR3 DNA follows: TGTGCCAGCAGTGGGGGGGGACATCGAGAAGCTTTCTTT.

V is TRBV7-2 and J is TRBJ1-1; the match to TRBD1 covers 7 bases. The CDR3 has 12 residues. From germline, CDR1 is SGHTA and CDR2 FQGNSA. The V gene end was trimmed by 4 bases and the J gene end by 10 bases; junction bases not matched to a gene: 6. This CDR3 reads CASSSLQGIAFF. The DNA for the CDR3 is TGTGCCAGCAGCTCGTTACAGGGGATAGCTTTCTTT.

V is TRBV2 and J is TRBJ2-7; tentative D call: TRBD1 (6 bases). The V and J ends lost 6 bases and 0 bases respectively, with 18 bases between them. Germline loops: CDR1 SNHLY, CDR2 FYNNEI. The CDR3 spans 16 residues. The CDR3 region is CASRIPGTSNSYEQYF. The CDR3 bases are TGTGCCAGCAGAATCCCCGGGACATCCAACTCCTACGAGCAGTACTTC.

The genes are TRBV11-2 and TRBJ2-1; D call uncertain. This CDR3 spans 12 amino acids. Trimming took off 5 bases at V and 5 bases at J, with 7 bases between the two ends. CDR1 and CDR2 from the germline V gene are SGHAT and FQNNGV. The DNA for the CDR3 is TGTGCCAGCAGCCCCTCGGACAATGAGCAGTTCTTC. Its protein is CASSPSDNEQFF.

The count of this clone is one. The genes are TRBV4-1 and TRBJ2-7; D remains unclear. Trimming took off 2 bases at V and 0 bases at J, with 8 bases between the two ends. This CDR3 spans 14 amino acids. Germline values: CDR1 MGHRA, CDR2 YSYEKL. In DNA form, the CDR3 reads TGCGCCAGCAGCCAATATCGCGGCTCCTACGAGCAGTACTTC. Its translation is CASSQYRGSYEQYF.

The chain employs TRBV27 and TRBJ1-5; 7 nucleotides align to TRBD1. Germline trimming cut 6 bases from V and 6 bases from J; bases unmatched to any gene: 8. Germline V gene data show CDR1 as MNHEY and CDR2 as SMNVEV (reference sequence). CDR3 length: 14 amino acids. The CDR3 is CASRATGAPQPQHF. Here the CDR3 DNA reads TGTGCCAGCAGGGCTACAGGGGCCCCTCAGCCCCAGCATTTT.

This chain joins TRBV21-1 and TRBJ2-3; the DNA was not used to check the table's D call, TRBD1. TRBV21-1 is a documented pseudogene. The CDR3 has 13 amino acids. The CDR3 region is CASSRQGPDTQYF. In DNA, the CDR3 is TGTGCCAGCAGCAGACAGGGTCCAGATACGCAGTATTTT.

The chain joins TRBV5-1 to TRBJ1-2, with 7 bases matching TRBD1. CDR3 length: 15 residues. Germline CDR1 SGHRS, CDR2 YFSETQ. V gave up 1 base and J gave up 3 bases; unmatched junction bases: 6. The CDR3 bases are TGCGCCAGCAGCTTGCACCAGGGGGGAGACTATGGCTACACCTTC. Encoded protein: CASSLHQGGDYGYTF.

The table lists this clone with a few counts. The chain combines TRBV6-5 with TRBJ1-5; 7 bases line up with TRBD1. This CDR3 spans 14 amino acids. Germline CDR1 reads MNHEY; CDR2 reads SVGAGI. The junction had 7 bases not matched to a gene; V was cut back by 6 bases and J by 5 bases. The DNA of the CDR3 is TGTGCCAGCAGCAGAGACAGGGTTGATCAGCCCCAGCATTTT. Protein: CASSRDRVDQPQHF.

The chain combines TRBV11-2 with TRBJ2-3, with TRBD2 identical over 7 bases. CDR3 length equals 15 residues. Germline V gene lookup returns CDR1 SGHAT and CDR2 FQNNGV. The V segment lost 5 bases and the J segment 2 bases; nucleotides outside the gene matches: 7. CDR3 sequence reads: CASSLRGDHTDTQYF. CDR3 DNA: TGTGCCAGCAGCCTCCGGGGGGACCACACAGATACGCAGTATTTT.

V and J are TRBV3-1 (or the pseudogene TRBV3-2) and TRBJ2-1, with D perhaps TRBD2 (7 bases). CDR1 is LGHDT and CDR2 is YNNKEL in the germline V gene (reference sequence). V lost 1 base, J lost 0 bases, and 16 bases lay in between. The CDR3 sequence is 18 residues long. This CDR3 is CASSQGRGPSSSYNEQFF. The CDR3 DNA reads TGTGCCAGCAGCCAAGGGCGGGGGCCCTCGAGCTCCTACAATGAGCAGTTCTTC.

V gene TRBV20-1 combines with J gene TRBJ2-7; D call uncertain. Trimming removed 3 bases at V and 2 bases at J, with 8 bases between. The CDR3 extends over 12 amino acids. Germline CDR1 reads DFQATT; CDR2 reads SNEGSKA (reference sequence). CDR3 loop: CSASQTTYEQYF. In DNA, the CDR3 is TGCAGTGCTAGTCAGACAACCTACGAGCAGTACTTC.

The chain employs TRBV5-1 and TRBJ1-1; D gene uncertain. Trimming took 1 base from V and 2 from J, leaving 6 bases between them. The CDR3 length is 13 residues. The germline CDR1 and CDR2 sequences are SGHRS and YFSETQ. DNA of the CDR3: TGCGCCAGCAGCTTGAGCGCAAACACTGAAGCTTTCTTT. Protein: CASSLSANTEAFF.

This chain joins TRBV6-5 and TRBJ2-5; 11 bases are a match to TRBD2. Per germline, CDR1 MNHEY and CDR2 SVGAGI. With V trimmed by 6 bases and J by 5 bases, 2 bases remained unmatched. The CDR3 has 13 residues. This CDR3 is CASRASGRETQYF. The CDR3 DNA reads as TGTGCCAGCAGGGCTAGCGGGAGGGAGACCCAGTACTTC.

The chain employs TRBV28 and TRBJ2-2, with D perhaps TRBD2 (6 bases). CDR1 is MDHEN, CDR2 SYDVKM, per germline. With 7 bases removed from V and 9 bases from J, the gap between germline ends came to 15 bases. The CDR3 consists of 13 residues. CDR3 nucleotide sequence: TGTGCCAGCACCATGGGGCGGGATCGGGAGCTGTTTTTT. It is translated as CASTMGRDRELFF.